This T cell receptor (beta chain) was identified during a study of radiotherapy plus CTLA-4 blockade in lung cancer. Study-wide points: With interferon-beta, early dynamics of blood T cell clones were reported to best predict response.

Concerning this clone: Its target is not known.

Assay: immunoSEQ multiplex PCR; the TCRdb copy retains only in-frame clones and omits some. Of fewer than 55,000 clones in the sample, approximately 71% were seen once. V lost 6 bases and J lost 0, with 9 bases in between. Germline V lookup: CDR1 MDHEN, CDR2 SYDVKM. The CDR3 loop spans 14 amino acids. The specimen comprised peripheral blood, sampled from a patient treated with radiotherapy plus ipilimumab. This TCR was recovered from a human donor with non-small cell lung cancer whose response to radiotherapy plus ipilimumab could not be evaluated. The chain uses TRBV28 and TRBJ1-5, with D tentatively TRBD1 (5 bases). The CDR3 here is CASRQTASNQPQHF. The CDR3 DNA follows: TGTGCCAGCAGGCAGACAGCTAGCAATCAGCCCCAGCATTTT. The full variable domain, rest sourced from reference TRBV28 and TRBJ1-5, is DVKVTQSSRYLVKRTGEKVFLECVQDMDHENMFWYRQDPGLGLRLIYFSYDVKMKEKGDIPEGYSVSREKKERFSLILESASTNQTSMYLCASRQTASNQPQHFGDGTRLSIL.